This TCR beta chain was identified during a study of T cells in narcolepsy. The protocol was immunoSEQ multiplex PCR, while the TCRdb copy is restricted to in-frame clones and leaves out a portion. The table has tens of thousands of clones, about four fifths seen once. The sequence was collected from a human donor in good health. Specimen: memory (CD45RA-) CD4+ T cells from blood.

In DNA, the CDR3 is TGTGCCAGCAGTTTAGCTAGCGGGGCGAAGACCCAGTACTTC. It translates to CASSLASGAKTQYF. The chain is built from TRBV28 and TRBJ2-5; 9 positions match TRBD2. Germline lookup yields CDR1 MDHEN and CDR2 SYDVKM. The CDR3 totals 14 residues. J gave up 6 bases and V 2 bases, and 4 bases lay outside the gene matches.